This T cell receptor (beta chain) appears in the sequencing data of a study of graft-versus-host responses after intestinal transplantation. About the research overall: Isolated intestinal, liver-intestinal, or multivisceral transplants had been given to the recipients. Regarding the study as a whole: Early after transplant, HvG clones declined as circulating GvH clones peaked.

TCRdb keeps only in-frame clones here, not all; method: immunoSEQ multiplex PCR. The profile shows around 96,000 clones, more than 80% of them singletons. Germline V gives CDR1 PRHDT, CDR2 FYEKMQ (reference sequence). The CDR3 length is 17 residues. J lost 8 bases, V lost 2 bases, and 10 bases had no gene match. As concerns this clone: Its antigen is not identified.

The source is a human patient who received an intestinal transplant, so some T cells may come from the graft donor. The V call is TRBV13, the J call TRBJ1-4, with 11 bases identical to TRBD1. The sample consisted of PBMCs, taken roughly 450 days after intestinal transplant. The CDR3 coding sequence is TGTGCCAGCAGCTTATCTTCCGGTGGGACAGGGGGGGAAAAACTGTTTTTT. This gives the protein CASSLSSGGTGGEKLFF.